Listed here are 14 T cell receptor beta chains from one sample, sequenced in a study of beta chain features in type 1 diabetes. Of the isolated RNA, all was reverse transcribed, and so the sequenced material was expressed TCRB transcripts. Libraries were prepared by immunoSEQ multiplex PCR; TCRdb keeps only in-frame clonotypes and omits some of them. The sample shows fewer than 250,000 clones, roughly two thirds of them seen only once. Sequencing was carried out using naive CD4+ T cells from blood. The source is a man between 25 and 39 years old in good health.

The chain couples TRBV29-1 to TRBJ2-3, with TRBD1 identical over 7 bases. CDR3 length: 13 residues. Germline CDR1 reads SQVTM; CDR2 reads ANQGSEA. The V segment lost 4 bases and the J segment 2 bases; nucleotides outside the gene matches: 3. The CDR3 nucleotides are TGCAGCGTTGCCAGGGGGATCACAGATACGCAGTATTTT. Translation gives CSVARGITDTQYF.

The table lists this clone with a few counts. The V call is TRBV29-1, the J call TRBJ2-1; 7 bases match TRBD2. Per the germline V gene, CDR1 is SQVTM and CDR2 is ANQGSEA. The CDR3 consists of 16 residues. V shed 7 bases and J 0 bases; nucleotides not matched to a gene: 12. The CDR3 reads CSAPRGAGSSYNEQFF. The CDR3 DNA follows: TGCAGCGCCCCGAGGGGAGCGGGAAGCTCCTACAATGAGCAGTTCTTC.

The J gene is TRBJ2-5, the V gene TRBV20-1, with D maybe TRBD1 (6 bases). The CDR3 has 11 amino acids. Trimming stripped 8 bases from V and 5 bases from J, with 12 bases between. The V gene's germline CDR1 is DFQATT and CDR2 SNEGSKA (reference sequence). For the CDR3, the DNA is TGCAGTTCCCTCGACAGGGAGACCCAGTACTTC. Protein product: CSSLDRETQYF.

The rearrangement uses TRBV29-1 and TRBJ2-3, with 10 positions matching TRBD2. This CDR3 spans 15 amino acids. Germline V gene sequence: CDR1 SQVTM, CDR2 ANQGSEA. V lost 4 bases and J lost 0; bases outside the gene matches: 4. CDR3 in DNA: TGCAGCGTTGTAGTAGCGGGAGGTAGCACAGATACGCAGTATTTT. Its protein product is CSVVVAGGSTDTQYF.

The rearrangement uses TRBV10-3 and TRBJ2-3, with TRBD2 identical over 12 bases. The V gene's germline CDR1 is ENHRY and CDR2 SYGVKD. The trim removed 3 bases at V and 3 bases at J, leaving 4 bases unmatched. This CDR3 spans 16 amino acids. The DNA for the CDR3 is TGTGCCATCAGTGACTTAGGACTAGCGGGGACAGATACGCAGTATTTT. Translated: CAISDLGLAGTDTQYF.

The V and J genes are TRBV29-1 and TRBJ2-3; 7 bases line up with TRBD2. Germline V gene data show CDR1 as SQVTM and CDR2 as ANQGSEA. The CDR3 contains 12 residues. Losses at the gene ends were 4 bases for V and 6 bases for J; bases not matched to a gene: 4. The DNA of the CDR3 is TGCAGCGTTGCAAGCGGGGCGGATACGCAGTATTTT. Translation gives CSVASGADTQYF.

The rearrangement joins TRBV7-9 to TRBJ2-4; D call uncertain. V was trimmed by 2 bases and J by 0 bases, leaving 11 bases between them. The germline V gene encodes CDR1 SEHNR and CDR2 FQNEAQ (reference sequence). The CDR3 spans 16 residues. In DNA, the CDR3 is TGTGCCAGCAGCTTAACCAGTCGACTAGCCAAAAACATTCAGTACTTC. It yields the protein CASSLTSRLAKNIQYF.

J is TRBJ1-3 and V is TRBV7-9; no clear D gene. Germline loops: CDR1 SEHNR, CDR2 FQNEAQ (reference sequence). The CDR3 contains 13 residues. Trimming removed 5 bases at V and 4 bases at J, with 9 bases between. CDR3 in amino acids: CASSPLYGNTIYF. The DNA for the CDR3 is TGTGCCAGCAGCCCCCTATACGGAAACACCATATATTTT.

The chain recombines TRBV15 with TRBJ2-3; D is undetermined. The CDR3 covers 14 residues. The germline V gene has CDR1 LNHNV and CDR2 YYDKDF (reference sequence). V lost 4 bases, J lost 0 bases, and 8 bases lay in between. This CDR3 is CATSMAGSTDTQYF. As DNA, the CDR3 is TGTGCCACCAGCATGGCTGGGAGCACAGATACGCAGTATTTT.

The V call is TRBV30, the J call TRBJ1-5; 9 nucleotides line up with TRBD1. The CDR3 has 16 residues. Germline lookup yields CDR1 GTSNPN and CDR2 SVGIG (reference sequence). V dropped 3 bases and J dropped 7; count of bases not matched to a gene: 13. The CDR3 protein is CAWSSVRGQGGQPQHF. The CDR3 coding sequence is TGTGCCTGGAGCTCAGTAAGGGGACAGGGAGGGCAGCCCCAGCATTTT.

The chain combines TRBV30 with TRBJ2-7; D call uncertain. Germline V gene data show CDR1 as GTSNPN and CDR2 as SVGIG (reference sequence). Trimming left V 1 base short and J 1 base short, with 11 bases between. The CDR3 totals 14 residues. The CDR3: CAWSAQPQSYEQYF. The CDR3 region has the DNA TGTGCCTGGAGTGCCCAGCCCCAATCCTACGAGCAGTACTTC.

The rearrangement links TRBV27 to TRBJ2-3; a weak D match, TRBD2 (5 bases). V lost 7 bases and J lost 1, with 18 bases in between. This CDR3 is 16 amino acids long. From germline, CDR1 is MNHEY and CDR2 SMNVEV (reference sequence). CDR3 amino acids: CASTSGSGRGTDTQYF. The CDR3 DNA sequence: TGTGCCAGCACCTCGGGGTCCGGGCGCGGCACAGATACGCAGTATTTT.

V usage is TRBV7-2 and J usage is TRBJ2-3; either TRBD1 or TRBD2 may supply D (5 bases each). The CDR3 totals 16 residues. V lost 4 bases to trimming and J lost 4 bases, with 18 bases between them. CDR1 and CDR2 (germline): SGHTA, FQGNSA. The CDR3 DNA sequence: TGTGCCAGCAGCTCCTCCGGGACGCCGGGACCAGATACGCAGTATTTT. Translating gives CASSSSGTPGPDTQYF.

V usage is TRBV30 and J usage is TRBJ2-7; 8 bases are a match to TRBD2. The CDR3 runs to 14 residues. Germline V gives CDR1 GTSNPN, CDR2 SVGIG (reference sequence). Trimming removed 2 bases from V and 0 bases from J; junction bases left unmatched: 3. CDR3 nucleotides: TGTGCCTGGAGTCAGCGGGGGCCCTCCTACGAGCAGTACTTC. Translated: CAWSQRGPSYEQYF. The full variable domain, its missing parts supplied by reference TRBV30 and TRBJ2-7, is SQTIHQWPATLVQPVGSPLSLECTVEGTSNPNLYWYRQAAGRGLQLLFYSVGIGQISSEVPQNLSASRPQDRQFILSSKKLLLSDSGFYLCAWSQRGPSYEQYFGPGTRLTVT.